This T cell receptor beta chain was identified during a study of CD8+CD57+ T cells in acquired aplastic anemia. Genomic DNA was employed as the template in profiling TCR beta VDJ and CDR3. A single record per CDR3 protein comes from TCRdb applying MiXCR to the reads. The sample yields about 95,000 distinct CDR3 sequences, around 62% seen once. After removal of 4 bases from V and 8 bases from J, the junction contained 9 bases not matched to a gene. Germline V gene lookup returns CDR1 KGHDR and CDR2 SFDVKD. This CDR3 has 15 amino acids. Whoever was chosen for sequencing had shown CD8+CD57+ cell expansion by flow cytometry.

The chain is built from TRBV24-1 and TRBJ1-4; 7 bases match TRBD1. The clonotype originates from a human donor with aplastic anemia. Sequencing used sorted CD4+, CD8+, or CD8+CD57+ T cells (not recorded which) from PBMCs. The DNA for the CDR3 is TGTGCCACCAGTGACCCCCGAGACAGGGAAGAAAAACTGTTTTTT. As protein: CATSDPRDREEKLFF.